This T cell receptor beta chain appears in the sequencing data of a study of T cell responses to AZD1222 COVID-19 vaccine. Study outcomes and limitations: Repertoire collection took place solely once the T cell response had peaked. White British people made up most donors, females outnumbered males, and clonal diversity was possibly underestimated.

With 5 bases removed from V and 4 bases from J, the gap between germline ends came to 11 bases. Per the germline V gene, CDR1 is LGHNA and CDR2 is YNFKEQ. The CDR3 totals 14 residues. With respect to this clone: Its target is unknown.

TCRdb's copy holds only in-frame clones and misses some; the assay was immunoSEQ multiplex PCR. The data contain 150,000 or so clones, about nine tenths of them singletons. The sample in question was peripheral blood, obtained on day 0 of AZD1222 vaccination. This TCR derives from an adult in good health. This sequence joins TRBV4-2 and TRBJ2-2; no firm D call. CDR3 DNA: TGTGCCAGCAGCAAGTCCACGGTCACCGGGGAGCTGTTTTTT. Translating it yields CASSKSTVTGELFF.